The clone carrying this T cell receptor beta chain was seen once. The data originate from a study of blood T cell repertoires in COVID-19. As for the study in general: From T cells, B-cell-depleted T cells, or PBMCs came the material, which was cDNA or gDNA.

TCRdb's copy holds only in-frame clones and misses some; the assay was immunoSEQ multiplex PCR. The top ten hold about 6.5% of the sample, which has approximately 200,000 clones, around 79% seen once. The V gene's germline CDR1 is SGHTA and CDR2 FQGTGA. The junction had 4 bases not matched to a gene; V was cut back by 4 bases and J by 4 bases. The CDR3 has 15 residues. The rearrangement joins TRBV7-3 to TRBJ2-1; 10 bases line up with TRBD1. Sequencing input: peripheral blood. The source of this sequence is a middle-aged woman with COVID-19, enrolled during active disease. Here the CDR3 DNA reads TGTGCCAGCAGCTCCGGGACAGGGGTTTACAATGAGCAGTTCTTC. Amino acids: CASSSGTGVYNEQFF.